One sample yielded the 18 T cell receptor beta chains listed below, sequenced in a study of PD-L1 blockade in urothelial cancer. Time point: peripheral blood 6 weeks after treatment start. Sequencing used immunoSEQ multiplex PCR; TCRdb keeps in-frame clones, though not all of them. The sample includes around 47,000 clones, around 80% seen only once; the top ten take about 13%. The starting material was PBMCs, obtained around atezolizumab (anti-PD-L1) treatment. These receptors were obtained from a man aged 60 to 69 with urothelial cancer.

This chain connects TRBV4-1 to TRBJ2-1; 10 bases line up with TRBD2. Looked up from germline, CDR1 is MGHRA and CDR2 is YSYEKL. V lost 1 base, J lost 9 bases, and 12 bases stayed unmatched. The CDR3 length is 17 residues. The CDR3: CASSQVQLAGPGSEQFF. In nucleotides, the CDR3 is TGCGCCAGCAGCCAAGTTCAACTAGCGGGACCAGGAAGTGAGCAGTTCTTC.

The chain joins TRBV5-1 to TRBJ2-1; 13 bases fit TRBD2. V was clipped by 0 bases and J by 7 bases; unmatched bases: 1. The germline V gene has CDR1 SGHRS and CDR2 YFSETQ. The CDR3 is 15 amino acids. The chain's CDR3 is CASSLGTSGSNEQFF. The CDR3, as DNA: TGCGCCAGCAGCTTGGGGACTAGCGGGAGTAATGAGCAGTTCTTC.

This chain links TRBV19 with TRBJ1-4; D gene unclear. CDR1 LNHDA and CDR2 SQIVND come from the germline V gene (reference sequence). V gave up 5 bases and J gave up 8 bases, with 12 bases separating them. The CDR3 sequence is 13 residues long. In DNA form, the CDR3 reads TGTGCCAGTAGTCCCCGAACAGTGGAAAAACTGTTTTTT. This sequence encodes CASSPRTVEKLFF.

This clone occurred a few times. This rearrangement joins TRBV2 to TRBJ1-6; 9 bases are shared with TRBD1. The CDR3 contains 15 residues. J lost 9 bases, V lost 3 bases, and 6 bases had no gene match. From germline, CDR1 is SNHLY and CDR2 FYNNEI. Here the CDR3 reads CASSEGGQGTSPLHF. Written as DNA, the CDR3 is TGTGCCAGCAGTGAGGGGGGACAGGGTACTTCACCCCTCCACTTT.

This clone has a handful of counts. The gene calls are TRBV2 and TRBJ2-1, with a possible D match to TRBD1 (5 bases). Germline V gives CDR1 SNHLY, CDR2 FYNNEI. This CDR3 is built from 14 residues. The V gene lost 2 bases and the J gene lost 5 bases, with 10 bases spanning the gap. The CDR3 sequence is CASSEYRQHNEQFF. DNA of the CDR3: TGTGCCAGCAGTGAATATCGACAGCACAATGAGCAGTTCTTC.

This clone was counted only a few times. The V call is TRBV4-3, the J call TRBJ1-2; 9 positions match TRBD1. CDR3 length: 13 amino acids. Per the germline V gene, CDR1 is LGHNA and CDR2 is YSLEER. Trimming took 4 bases from V and 5 from J; bases not matched to a gene: 2. CDR3 loop: CASSPGQGYGYTF. For the CDR3, the DNA is TGCGCCAGCAGCCCAGGACAGGGGTATGGCTACACCTTC.

This chain connects TRBV11-3 to TRBJ2-7; D remains unclear. V was trimmed by 1 base and J by 5 bases, leaving 6 bases between them. This CDR3 comprises 12 residues. Per germline, CDR1 SGHNT and CDR2 YENEEA. The CDR3 sequence is CASSLGSHEQYF. The CDR3 DNA reads as TGTGCCAGCAGCTTAGGGAGTCACGAGCAGTACTTC.

The chain recombines TRBV7-2 with TRBJ2-4; no clear D gene. Germline CDR1 SGHTA, CDR2 FQGNSA. V lost 5 bases and J 11 bases, leaving 13 bases between the germline ends. This CDR3 comprises 12 residues. The CDR3 reads CASSQPSPVQYF. The CDR3 DNA reads TGTGCCAGCAGCCAACCTTCGCCGGTTCAGTACTTC.

By its share, this clone is medium-sized (0.01 to 0.1%). The CDR3 loop reads CAISSRGDSYEQYF. The CDR3 DNA reads as TGTGCCATCAGTTCACGGGGGGACTCCTACGAGCAGTACTTC. The rearrangement uses TRBV10-3 and TRBJ2-7; 7 bases align to TRBD2. Trimming cost V 5 bases and J 0 bases; bases outside gene matches: 4. CDR3 size: 14 residues. The V gene's germline CDR1 is ENHRY and CDR2 SYGVKD.

This clone has a single count. The V gene is TRBV4-3, the J gene TRBJ2-5; possibly TRBD1 for D (6 bases). The CDR3 loop spans 18 amino acids. CDR1 is LGHNA, CDR2 YSLEER, per germline. V gave up 0 bases and J gave up 1 base, with 18 bases separating them. The CDR3 region has the DNA TGCGCCAGCAGCCAAGACTGGGCAGGGGTGCCCCGCCAAGAGACCCAGTACTTC. It translates to CASSQDWAGVPRQETQYF.

This clone was picked up a small number of times. The chain uses TRBV30 and TRBJ1-3; D ambiguous. The germline gives CDR1 GTSNPN, CDR2 SVGIG (reference sequence). The CDR3 contains 15 residues. The germline V and J ends were trimmed by 0 bases and 0 bases, with 9 bases remaining between them. This CDR3 is CAWSVDLLSGNTIYF. CDR3 bases: TGTGCCTGGAGTGTAGACTTACTCTCTGGAAACACCATATATTTT.

The CDR3 reads CASSSRGQGYMNTEAFF. The CDR3, as DNA: TGTGCCAGTAGTAGCAGGGGACAGGGATATATGAACACTGAAGCTTTCTTT. The rearrangement links TRBV19 to TRBJ1-1, with TRBD1 identical over 9 bases. CDR1 LNHDA and CDR2 SQIVND come from the germline V gene (reference sequence). The CDR3 is 17 amino acids. With 4 bases clipped from V and 0 bases from J, the junction kept 9 bases outside the gene matches.

V is TRBV2 and J is TRBJ2-7, with a weak D call TRBD1 (7 bases). CDR3 length: 13 amino acids. Trimming took off 4 bases at V and 3 bases at J, with 10 bases between the two ends. Germline V CDR1 and CDR2: SNHLY, FYNNEI. The CDR3 is CASSGQGGYEQYF. In DNA form, the CDR3 reads TGTGCCAGCAGTGGACAGGGAGGCTACGAGCAGTACTTC.

The rearrangement joins TRBV6-6 to TRBJ2-1; the D gene is possibly TRBD1 (6 bases). This CDR3 comprises 13 residues. CDR1 is MNHNY and CDR2 is SVGAGI in the germline V gene (reference sequence). V was clipped by 6 bases and J by 9 bases, with 15 bases between them. The CDR3 bases are TGTGCCAGCAGGCCTACAGGGCGAGCTGAGCAGTTCTTC. Encoded protein: CASRPTGRAEQFF.

The chain combines TRBV5-1 with TRBJ1-1, with D unclear. CDR1 is SGHRS and CDR2 is YFSETQ in the germline V gene. V was cut by 0 bases and J by 0 bases, with 9 bases left in between. There are 15 residues in the CDR3. The CDR3 is CASSLVAEVNTEAFF. The DNA of the CDR3 is TGCGCCAGCAGCTTGGTGGCAGAGGTGAACACTGAAGCTTTCTTT.

The chain carries TRBV11-2 and TRBJ2-7; 8 bases agree with TRBD1. V was pared by 5 bases and J by 0 bases, with 9 bases of the junction left unmatched. This CDR3 comprises 16 residues. CDR1 is SGHAT and CDR2 is FQNNGV in the germline V gene. The CDR3 nucleotides read TGTGCCAGCAGCCCACATGGACAGGGAAGCTCCTACGAGCAGTACTTC. It encodes CASSPHGQGSSYEQYF.

The chain links TRBV29-1 to TRBJ1-2; 8 bases fit TRBD1. The V gene end was trimmed by 7 bases and the J gene end by 6 bases; junction bases not matched to a gene: 10. From germline, CDR1 is SQVTM and CDR2 ANQGSEA. This CDR3 spans 13 amino acids. The CDR3 sequence is CSAGQGNRNGYTF. Here the CDR3 DNA reads TGCAGCGCCGGACAGGGAAATCGTAATGGCTACACCTTC.

This clone was picked up one time. Germline is not matched at one junction end, which may reflect a read error. The gene calls are TRBV7-7 and TRBJ2-3; 9 bases are shared with TRBD1. CDR3 length: 16 amino acids. The germline V gene encodes CDR1 SSHAT and CDR2 FNYEAQ (reference sequence). The CDR3 sequence is CASSLGGDRVADTQYF. CDR3 bases: TGTGCTAGCAGCTTAGGCGGGGACAGGGTCGCAGATACGCAGTATTTT. Using reference TRBV7-7 and TRBJ2-3 for the parts outside the CDR3, the full variable domain is GAGVSQSPRYKVTKRGQDVTLRCDPISSHATLYWYQQALGQGPEFLTYFNYEAQPDKSGLPSDRFSAERPEGSISTLTIQRTEQRDSAMYRCASSLGGDRVADTQYFGPGTRLTVL.